This T cell receptor beta chain was sequenced in a study of early T cells in non-severe SARS-CoV-2 infection. Study background: Chains stayed unpaired after sequencing of bulk RNA from unsorted whole blood. General study results and limits: The VDJdb matching leaned toward anti-spike CD8 responses and overlooked private and CD4 specificities.

V lost 3 bases, J lost 8 bases, and 19 bases lay in between. The CDR3 is made up of 15 amino acids. Germline loops: CDR1 SGHVS, CDR2 FNYEAQ. Concerning this clonotype: What it binds is unknown.

Tagging with unique molecular identifiers was applied to individual cDNA molecules. MiXCR was run by TCRdb on the 5' RACE reads, yielding one entry per CDR3 protein. The sample shows fewer than 90,000 distinct CDR3 sequences, 11% to 15% of them seen only once. Sequencing was performed on whole blood. The source of this sequence is an adult who was a healthcare worker with PCR-confirmed SARS-CoV-2 infection or an uninfected control (not recorded which). The V call is TRBV7-6, the J call TRBJ1-1; D is uncertain. The CDR3, as DNA: TGTGCCAGCAGCTTGGATCGACGCACGTTTGGGGAAGCTTTCTTT. Translated: CASSLDRRTFGEAFF.